A selection of T cell receptor beta chains follows, all from one sample in a study of T cells in pancreatic ductal adenocarcinoma. TCRdb's copy holds only in-frame clones and misses some; the assay was immunoSEQ multiplex PCR. There are about 11,000 clones in the sample; 86% occur only once, and around 19% lies in the top ten. Sequences were obtained from PBMCs. All receptors derive from a human donor with pancreatic ductal adenocarcinoma. The CDR3 runs from the conserved cysteine through the conserved F or W. A D gene is named only where the DNA matches it firmly. Not every row has a clone size; where given, it reads once, few, many or a size class.

>TRBJ2-7|TRBV10-3|-|once
CAISTDSYEQYF
TGTGCCATCAGTACAGATTCCTACGAGCAGTACTTC
>TRBJ1-2|TRBV9|-|-
CASSASPGQGRGNGYTF
TGTGCCAGCAGCGCGAGTCCGGGGCAGGGAAGGGGAAATGGCTACACCTTC
>TRBJ2-1|TRBV11-3|-|-
CASARGRGNGFSYNEQFF
TGTGCCAGCGCGCGGGGCAGGGGTAATGGTTTTTCCTACAATGAGCAGTTCTTC
>TRBJ2-3|TRBV7-8|-|-
CASSFTDTQYF
TGTGCCAGCAGCTTTACAGATACGCAGTATTTT
>TRBJ2-5|TRBV28|-|-
CATRPAFQETQYF
TGTGCCACCCGACCCGCCTTCCAAGAGACCCAGTACTTC
>TRBJ1-1|TRBV4-2|-|-
CASSQESGRGNTEAFF
TGTGCCAGCAGCCAAGAATCGGGCCGGGGGAACACTGAAGCTTTCTTT
>TRBJ2-3|TRBV5-1|-|-
CASRGGHTDTQYF
TGCGCCAGCAGAGGGGGACACACAGATACGCAGTATTTT
>TRBJ2-7|TRBV27|-|-
CASSLVDSNLYEQYF
TGTGCCAGCAGTTTAGTGGACTCCAATTTGTACGAGCAGTACTTC
>TRBJ1-4|TRBV6-1|TRBD1|-
CASSSTGQGSEKLFF
TGTGCCAGCAGCTCAACGGGACAGGGGAGCGAAAAACTGTTTTTT
>TRBJ2-5|TRBV7-6|-|-
CASSFGTQAPQETQYF
TGTGCCAGCAGCTTCGGGACACAGGCCCCCCAAGAGACCCAGTACTTC
>TRBJ2-2|TRBV7-9|-|medium-sized
CASSFDSLLRELFF
TGTGCCAGCAGTTTCGACAGCCTTTTGAGGGAGCTGTTTTTT
>TRBJ2-7|TRBV7-9|-|-
CASSRTVAYEQYF
TGTGCCAGCAGTAGGACAGTTGCCTACGAGCAGTACTTC
>TRBJ1-6|TRBV9|-|-
CASTPGTNSPLHF
TGTGCCAGCACCCCGGGAACCAATTCACCCCTCCACTTT
>TRBJ2-2|TRBV29-1|TRBD1|-
CSVEDTGTGLTLGTGELFF
TGCAGCGTTGAAGATACCGGGACAGGGCTCACCTTGGGCACCGGGGAGCTGTTTTTT
>TRBJ2-1|TRBV27|-|-
CASRGYTGNEQFF
TGTGCCAGCAGGGGATACACTGGTAATGAGCAGTTCTTC
>TRBJ2-7|TRBV14|TRBD1|once
CASSPEQGVIYEQYF
TGTGCCAGCAGCCCAGAACAGGGGGTGATCTACGAGCAGTACTTC
>TRBJ1-1|TRBV6-6|-|-
CASSYEYARLTEAFF
TGTGCCAGCAGTTACGAATACGCAAGACTCACTGAAGCTTTCTTT
>TRBJ2-2|TRBV7-3|TRBD2|-
CASSLGTSGRRLSTGELFF
TGTGCCAGCAGCTTAGGGACTAGCGGGAGAAGGTTGAGCACCGGGGAGCTGTTTTTT
>TRBJ2-1|TRBV20-1|-|-
CSARASSEQFF
TGCAGTGCTAGAGCCTCCTCCGAGCAGTTCTTC
>TRBJ2-5|TRBV30|-|-
CAWTQGFRETQYF
TGTGCCTGGACTCAGGGGTTCCGGGAGACCCAGTACTTC
>TRBJ2-3|TRBV6-5|-|-
CASSRDLTDTQYF
TGTGCCAGCAGTCGGGACCTCACAGATACGCAGTATTTT
>TRBJ1-1|TRBV7-9|-|-
CASSAQVNTEAFF
TGTGCCAGCAGCGCACAAGTGAACACTGAAGCTTTCTTT
>TRBJ2-3|TRBV19|-|-
CASGGAGTQYF
TGTGCCAGTGGGGGGGCAGGTACGCAGTATTTT
>TRBJ2-7|TRBV7-2|-|once
CASSRRDWSYEQYF
TGTGCCAGCAGCCGCCGGGACTGGTCCTACGAGCAGTACTTC
>TRBJ1-2|TRBV28|-|-
CASRPADGSYGYTF
TGTGCCAGCAGACCAGCCGACGGATCCTATGGCTACACCTTC
>TRBJ2-2|TRBV6-4|-|-
CASSDSSRTGELFF
TGTGCCAGCAGTGACTCGAGTCGCACCGGGGAGCTGTTTTTT
>TRBJ2-3|TRBV27|TRBD2|-
CASSRGLAGTDTQYF
TGTGCCAGCAGCCGTGGACTAGCGGGCACAGATACGCAGTATTTT
>TRBJ2-4|TRBV19|-|-
CASSMGRIQYF
TGTGCCAGTAGTATGGGGCGCATTCAGTACTTC
>TRBJ1-2|TRBV7-2|-|-
CASSPTVLVYGYTF
TGTGCCAGCAGCCCCACCGTTTTAGTCTATGGCTACACCTTC
>TRBJ2-5|TRBV16|TRBD2|-
CASSQREGRGETQYF
TGTGCCAGCAGTCAGCGGGAGGGCCGAGGGGAGACCCAGTACTTC
>TRBJ2-1|TRBV11-2|-|few
CASSFWGGPNNEQFF
TGTGCCAGCAGCTTCTGGGGCGGGCCGAACAATGAGCAGTTCTTC
>TRBJ1-2|TRBV10-3|TRBD1|once
CASSSGGDGYTF
TGTGCCAGCAGTTCAGGGGGCGATGGCTACACCTTC
>TRBJ2-3|TRBV7-6|-|-
CASSHRAADTQYF
TGTGCCAGCAGCCACCGAGCGGCAGATACGCAGTATTTT
>TRBJ1-1|TRBV6-1|TRBD1|-
CASLPGQGWSTEAFF
TGTGCCAGCCTCCCGGGACAGGGTTGGAGCACTGAAGCTTTCTTT
>TRBJ2-3|TRBV9|-|-
CASSVGGGADTQYF
TGTGCCAGCAGCGTAGGGGGCGGGGCAGATACGCAGTATTTT
>TRBJ1-5|TRBV10-1|-|-
CASSESVGQPQHF
TGCGCCAGCAGTGAGTCGGTGGGTCAGCCCCAGCATTTT
>TRBJ1-1|TRBV11-2|-|-
CASSLVNGEGAEAFF
TGTGCCAGCAGCTTAGTCAATGGTGAAGGGGCTGAAGCTTTCTTT
>TRBJ2-1|TRBV14|TRBD2|-
CASSQVMGLAGGRSYNEQFF
TGTGCCAGCAGCCAAGTGATGGGACTAGCGGGGGGACGCTCCTACAATGAGCAGTTCTTC
>TRBJ2-1|TRBV28|-|-
CASSNYEQFF
TGTGCCAGCAGTAACTATGAGCAGTTCTTC
>TRBJ2-3|TRBV27|TRBD1|-
CASRGQVSTDTQYF
TGTGCCAGCAGGGGACAGGTTAGCACAGATACGCAGTATTTT
>TRBJ2-5|TRBV4-2|-|few
CASSQLGIQGTQYF
TGTGCCAGCAGCCAATTGGGGATTCAGGGGACCCAGTACTTC
>TRBJ1-6|TRBV11-2|-|once
CASSLGTVNSPLHF
TGTGCCAGCAGCTTAGGGACAGTTAATTCACCCCTCCACTTT
>TRBJ2-7|TRBV7-9|-|-
CASSSPIGRDYEQYF
TGTGCCAGCAGCTCCCCGATCGGCAGGGACTACGAGCAGTACTTC
>TRBJ2-7|TRBV4-1|TRBD2|-
CASSRTLAAAAYF
TGCGCCAGCAGCCGGACCCTAGCGGCGGCGGCGTACTTC
>TRBJ1-1|TRBV2|TRBD1|once
CASSEAGQGASSTEAFF
TGTGCCAGCAGTGAAGCGGGACAGGGGGCGTCCAGCACTGAAGCTTTCTTT
>TRBJ2-1|TRBV2|-|-
CASQGSSYNEQFF
TGTGCCAGCCAGGGGAGCTCCTACAATGAGCAGTTCTTC